What follows are 18 T cell receptor beta chains derived from one specimen sequenced in a study of shared clonotypes between healthy human individuals. Produced via immunoSEQ multiplex PCR; TCRdb's table is partial and in-frame only. The sample yields roughly 1,500,000 clones, roughly 98% seen once. The sequenced sample was naive CD4+ T cells sorted from blood. Subset here: CD45RA+ positively selected. The receptors were sampled from a man aged 25-45 years in good health.

The chain combines TRBV27 with TRBJ2-7; 9 bases are a match to TRBD2. Unmatched junction bases numbered 6, after V lost 0 bases and J lost 3 bases. The CDR3 sequence is 16 residues long. Germline V gives CDR1 MNHEY, CDR2 SMNVEV (reference sequence). DNA for the CDR3: TGTGCCAGCAGTTTATCGCGGCTAGCGGGAAACTACGAGCAGTACTTC. It codes for CASSLSRLAGNYEQYF.

This chain joins TRBV5-1 and TRBJ2-5, with 8 bases matching TRBD2. V was pared by 1 base and J by 2 bases, with 10 bases of the junction left unmatched. In germline, CDR1 is SGHRS, CDR2 YFSETQ. This CDR3 is built from 17 residues. The CDR3 loop reads CASSLPLAGGQQETQYF. Written as DNA, the CDR3 is TGCGCCAGCAGCTTGCCCCTGGCGGGAGGACAACAAGAGACCCAGTACTTC.

A word on this clone: The identical CDR3 is also encoded by other nucleotide sequences in the sample. The chain is built from TRBV2 and TRBJ1-1; D not certain. The germline gives CDR1 SNHLY, CDR2 FYNNEI. This CDR3 has 13 amino acids. V was pared by 3 bases and J by 0 bases, with 5 bases between. CDR3 nucleotides: TGTGCCAGCAGTGAGGGAATGAACACTGAAGCTTTCTTT. Translating it yields CASSEGMNTEAFF.

Of note for this clone: This sample also contains other DNA sequences that code for the same CDR3. The V call is TRBV15, the J call TRBJ1-3, with unresolved D. V was clipped by 1 base and J by 2 bases, with 3 bases between them. The CDR3 is 13 amino acids. The germline V gene has CDR1 LNHNV and CDR2 YYDKDF (reference sequence). In DNA form, the CDR3 reads TGTGCCACCAGCAGAGTAGCTGGAAACACCATATATTTT. It is translated as CATSRVAGNTIYF. The full variable domain, its missing parts supplied by reference TRBV15 and TRBJ1-3, is DAMVIQNPRYQVTQFGKPVTLSCSQTLNHNVMYWYQQKSSQAPKLLFHYYDKDFNNEADTPDNFQSRRPNTSFCFLDIRSPGLGDTAMYLCATSRVAGNTIYFGEGSWLTVV.

This clone has a handful of counts. The V and J genes are TRBV6-1 and TRBJ1-5, with TRBD1 matching over 8 bases. The CDR3 spans 15 residues. Germline values: CDR1 MNHNS, CDR2 SASEGT. V lost 10 bases and J lost 4; bases outside the gene matches: 12. CDR3 residues: CATPMTGAPNQPQHF. As DNA, the CDR3 is TGTGCCACCCCGATGACAGGGGCACCGAATCAGCCCCAGCATTTT.

The chain links TRBV11-3 to TRBJ2-3; 9 positions match TRBD2. Germline V CDR1 and CDR2: SGHNT, YENEEA. This CDR3 region has 16 residues. V lost 5 bases, J lost 8 bases, and 14 bases stayed unmatched. The CDR3 reads CASSPRGGSGSGTQYF. CDR3 in DNA: TGTGCCAGCAGCCCGCGGGGGGGTTCAGGTTCCGGTACGCAGTATTTT.

CDR3 DNA sequence: TGTGCCAGCAGCTTCACTAGGAGGGTTGGCGGCAATGAGCAGTTCTTC. Its protein product is CASSFTRRVGGNEQFF. V usage is TRBV7-9 and J usage is TRBJ2-1, with a possible D match to TRBD2 (6 bases). CDR3 size: 16 residues. V lost 3 bases, J lost 6 bases, and 18 bases lay in between. Germline V gene sequence: CDR1 SEHNR, CDR2 FQNEAQ (reference sequence).

This chain uses TRBV7-2 with TRBJ2-7; D tentatively reads TRBD1 or TRBD2 (5 bases each). Germline V gene data show CDR1 as SGHTA and CDR2 as FQGNSA. Trimming took 6 bases from V and 0 from J, leaving 15 bases between them. The CDR3 spans 15 residues. The CDR3: CASSRDVMSSYEQYF. CDR3 DNA: TGTGCCAGCAGTAGGGACGTTATGAGCTCCTACGAGCAGTACTTC.

The V call is TRBV2, the J call TRBJ2-2, with 11 bases aligning to TRBD2. Germline V lookup: CDR1 SNHLY, CDR2 FYNNEI. The CDR3 totals 17 residues. Trimming took 3 bases from V and 1 from J; bases not matched to a gene: 4. DNA of the CDR3: TGTGCCAGCAGTGATAGCCTAGCGGGAGGGAACACCGGGGAGCTGTTTTTT. As protein: CASSDSLAGGNTGELFF. The whole variable domain, filled in from reference TRBV2 and TRBJ2-2, reads EPEVTQTPSHQVTQMGQEVILRCVPISNHLYFYWYRQILGQKVEFLVSFYNNEISEKSEIFDDQFSVERPDGSNFTLKIRSTKLEDSAMYFCASSDSLAGGNTGELFFGEGSRLTVL.

This rearrangement joins TRBV2 to TRBJ2-6; D is unresolved. The CDR3 loop spans 13 amino acids. Germline V gene lookup returns CDR1 SNHLY and CDR2 FYNNEI. The CDR3 coding sequence is TGTGCTAGATCGGGTTACGGGGCCAACGTCCTGACTTTC. Translated: CARSGYGANVLTF.

V is TRBV2 and J is TRBJ2-1, with 8 nucleotides matching TRBD2. Germline CDR1 SNHLY, CDR2 FYNNEI. The CDR3 consists of 14 residues. The V and J ends lost 8 bases and 4 bases, in that order; junction bases with no gene match: 7. In DNA, the CDR3 is TGTGCCAGCCATGCCGGGACTAGGTACAATGAGCAGTTCTTC. It specifies CASHAGTRYNEQFF.

This clone has just one count. The identical CDR3 is also encoded by other nucleotide sequences in the sample. The rearrangement joins TRBV6-5 to TRBJ2-7; 12 positions match TRBD2. V dropped 0 bases and J dropped 2; count of bases not matched to a gene: 2. The germline V gene has CDR1 MNHEY and CDR2 SVGAGI. The CDR3 length is 16 residues. CDR3 protein: CASSYSTSGSPYEQYF. CDR3 bases: TGTGCCAGCAGTTACTCGACTAGCGGGAGTCCCTACGAGCAGTACTTC.

The V gene is TRBV25-1, the J gene TRBJ2-7, with no clear D. V lost 2 bases and J 7 bases, leaving 9 bases between the germline ends. This CDR3 is 12 amino acids long. Per the germline V gene, CDR1 is MGHDK and CDR2 is SYGVNS. As DNA, the CDR3 is TGTGCCAGCAGTGAAGAGTCAAGGGAGCAGTACTTC. Residues: CASSEESREQYF.

The chain recombines TRBV5-1 with TRBJ2-1; tentative D call: TRBD1 (6 bases). Germline V gene data show CDR1 as SGHRS and CDR2 as YFSETQ. The CDR3 runs to 15 residues. V lost 1 base and J 4 bases, leaving 12 bases between the germline ends. This chain's CDR3 is CASSLLTGLYNEQFF. In nucleotides, the CDR3 is TGCGCCAGCAGCTTGTTGACAGGACTTTACAATGAGCAGTTCTTC.

A single count supports this clone. The CDR3 reads CASSSGARTNYEQYF. CDR3 DNA: TGTGCCAGCAGTAGCGGAGCCAGAACCAACTACGAGCAGTACTTC. This chain connects TRBV28 to TRBJ2-7; D perhaps matches TRBD2 (5 bases). Germline V gene data show CDR1 as MDHEN and CDR2 as SYDVKM. CDR3 size: 15 residues. The V gene lost 5 bases and the J gene lost 3 bases, with 17 bases spanning the gap.

The chain recombines TRBV4-3 with TRBJ1-1; 8 bases match TRBD1. The CDR3 is 15 amino acids. Germline assignment: CDR1 LGHNA and CDR2 YSLEER. Unmatched junction bases numbered 3, after V lost 0 bases and J lost 3 bases. The CDR3: CASSQDDRGDTEAFF. Here the CDR3 DNA reads TGCGCCAGCAGCCAAGACGACAGGGGTGACACTGAAGCTTTCTTT.

The chain combines TRBV9 with TRBJ2-3, with TRBD2 identical over 10 bases. Germline assignment: CDR1 SGDLS and CDR2 YYNGEE. This CDR3 contains 20 residues. After removal of 0 bases from V and 1 base from J, the junction contained 14 bases not matched to a gene. The CDR3 sequence is CASSVGQAGGAPLGTDTQYF. The CDR3 DNA reads as TGTGCCAGCAGCGTAGGTCAAGCGGGAGGGGCCCCTCTTGGCACAGATACGCAGTATTTT. The full variable domain, its missing parts supplied by reference TRBV9 and TRBJ2-3, is DSGVTQTPKHLITATGQRVTLRCSPRSGDLSVYWYQQSLDQGLQFLIQYYNGEERAKGNILERFSAQQFPDLHSELNLSSLELGDSALYFCASSVGQAGGAPLGTDTQYFGPGTRLTVL.

The chain employs TRBV27 and TRBJ2-1, with 11 nucleotides matching TRBD2. Germline loops: CDR1 MNHEY, CDR2 SMNVEV (reference sequence). Losses at the gene ends were 5 bases for V and 9 bases for J; bases not matched to a gene: 12. The CDR3 runs 16 residues. The CDR3, as DNA: TGTGCCAGCAGTATTAGCGGGAGGGGTTTTATGGGTGAGCAGTTCTTC. As protein: CASSISGRGFMGEQFF.